This entry lists 24 T cell receptor beta chains sequenced from one sample in a study of brain T cells in children with intractable seizures. TCRdb keeps only in-frame clones here, not all; method: immunoSEQ multiplex PCR. The sample shows around 80,000 clones, 91% of them seen only once. The sample in question was peripheral blood, obtained at surgery. The receptors come from a girl aged 2-10 years with Rasmussen encephalitis and intractable seizures.

V and J are TRBV7-6 and TRBJ1-1; 8 bases agree with TRBD1. Trimming cost V 4 bases and J 4 bases; bases outside gene matches: 5. This CDR3 spans 14 amino acids. Germline CDR1 reads SGHVS; CDR2 reads FNYEAQ. CDR3 sequence: CASSSGGLSTEAFF. Here the CDR3 DNA reads TGTGCCAGCAGCTCAGGGGGCTTGAGCACTGAAGCTTTCTTT.

The CDR3 DNA follows: TGTGCCACCAGTGATCCCACTAGCGGGGGCCCCTACAATGAGCAGTTCTTC. It codes for CATSDPTSGGPYNEQFF. The gene calls are TRBV24-1 and TRBJ2-1, with 11 bases lining up with TRBD2. Germline CDR1 KGHDR, CDR2 SFDVKD. V dropped 3 bases and J dropped 2; count of bases not matched to a gene: 5. This CDR3 spans 17 amino acids.

This chain joins TRBV5-1 and TRBJ2-2; D remains unclear. In germline, CDR1 is SGHRS, CDR2 YFSETQ. This CDR3 spans 13 amino acids. The V end was cut by 4 bases, the J end by 6 bases, with 10 bases between. The CDR3 bases are TGCGCCAGCAGCCAGGATTTAGCCGGGGAGCTGTTTTTT. Encoded protein: CASSQDLAGELFF.

The chain has TRBV29-1 and TRBJ2-1; tentative D call: TRBD1 (5 bases). Germline V gene data show CDR1 as SQVTM and CDR2 as ANQGSEA. This CDR3 comprises 16 residues. V gave up 3 bases and J gave up 0 bases, with 15 bases separating them. Here the CDR3 reads CSVDTETERSYNEQFF. In DNA, the CDR3 is TGCAGCGTTGATACTGAGACAGAACGCTCCTACAATGAGCAGTTCTTC.

V usage is TRBV3-1 (or the pseudogene TRBV3-2) and J usage is TRBJ2-2; 7 bases align to TRBD2. The length of the CDR3 is 15 residues. CDR1 and CDR2 (germline): LGHDT, YNNKEL (reference sequence). Germline trimming cut 4 bases from V and 4 bases from J; bases unmatched to any gene: 6. The chain's CDR3 is CASSPSGTTTGELFF. The CDR3 DNA reads as TGTGCCAGCAGCCCCTCCGGGACTACCACCGGGGAGCTGTTTTTT.

This clone occurred a few times. This chain joins TRBV4-1 and TRBJ2-7, with a weak D call TRBD2 (6 bases). The CDR3 spans 14 residues. V dropped 3 bases and J dropped 2 bases, with 11 bases sitting between them. Germline CDR1 MGHRA, CDR2 YSYEKL. The CDR3 here is CASSHIREAYEQYF. CDR3 coding DNA: TGCGCCAGCAGCCACATCAGGGAGGCCTACGAGCAGTACTTC.

This clone showed up just once. Compared with germline, one end of the junction differs, possibly owing to a read error. The rearrangement uses TRBV7-9 and TRBJ1-2, with D hard to call. The CDR3 loop spans 12 amino acids. Germline V gene sequence: CDR1 SEHNR, CDR2 FQNEAQ (reference sequence). The CDR3, as DNA: TGTGCCAGCAGCTTACCAGGCCCGGGCGGGGCCTTC. Amino acids: CASSLPGPGGAF.

This sequence joins TRBV5-4 and TRBJ2-2; D might be TRBD2 (5 bases). Germline-derived CDR1 and CDR2 are SGHNT and YYREEE (reference sequence). The ends were cut back, 0 bases at V and 5 bases at J, with 8 bases in the middle. This CDR3 comprises 14 residues. As DNA, the CDR3 is TGTGCCAGCAGCTTGGCCGGACTGACCGGGGAGCTGTTTTTT. This encodes CASSLAGLTGELFF.

About this clone: This sample includes further DNA sequences coding for the same CDR3. The rearrangement links TRBV12-3 or TRBV12-4 to TRBJ1-5, with 7 nucleotides matching TRBD1. After removal of 6 bases from V and 4 bases from J, the junction contained 3 bases not matched to a gene. The CDR3 has 13 residues. CDR3 loop: CASSRDSNQPQHF. The DNA for the CDR3 is TGTGCCAGCAGCAGGGACAGTAATCAGCCCCAGCATTTT.

A remark on this clone: The sample holds other DNA sequences that translate to the same CDR3. The V and J genes are TRBV6-5 and TRBJ2-1; D might be TRBD1 (6 bases). Germline-derived CDR1 and CDR2 are MNHEY and SVGAGI. Trimming cost V 5 bases and J 7 bases, with 9 bases left between them. CDR3 size: 12 residues. The CDR3 protein is CASSPQGNEQFF. In DNA form, the CDR3 reads TGTGCCAGCAGTCCTCAGGGGAATGAGCAGTTCTTC.

The chain is built from TRBV3-1 (or the pseudogene TRBV3-2) and TRBJ2-2, with D possibly being TRBD1 (6 bases). This CDR3 comprises 14 residues. Looked up from germline, CDR1 is LGHDT and CDR2 is YNNKEL (reference sequence). Deletions cut 3 bases from V and 5 bases from J, with 10 bases between. In nucleotides, the CDR3 is TGTGCCAGCAGCCACACAGGGTCGACCGGGGAGCTGTTTTTT. This translates into CASSHTGSTGELFF.

The rearrangement joins TRBV2 to TRBJ1-5; D is undetermined. The V end lost 3 bases, the J end lost 3 bases, and 12 bases lay between the germline ends. CDR1 and CDR2 from the germline V gene are SNHLY and FYNNEI. The CDR3 totals 15 residues. The CDR3 reads CASSDFGVSNQPQHF. For the CDR3, the DNA is TGTGCCAGCAGTGATTTCGGGGTTTCCAATCAGCCCCAGCATTTT.

The chain carries TRBV4-2 and TRBJ2-1; no reliable D call. The CDR3 sequence is 14 residues long. CDR1 is LGHNA, CDR2 YNFKEQ, per germline. V lost 0 bases, J lost 5 bases, and 8 bases lay in between. The CDR3 coding sequence is TGTGCCAGCAGCCAAGATATAACCAACAATGAGCAGTTCTTC. Translation gives CASSQDITNNEQFF.

The genes are TRBV6-5 and TRBJ1-2, with 7 bases fitting TRBD1. Trimming at V came to 10 bases and at J to 7 bases, leaving 15 bases not matched to a gene. CDR1 is MNHEY, CDR2 SVGAGI, per germline. This CDR3 is built from 14 residues. The CDR3: CATHKDREGAGYTF. CDR3 nucleotide sequence: TGTGCCACCCATAAAGACAGGGAAGGAGCTGGCTACACCTTC.

The CDR3 region has the DNA TGTGCCAGCAGCTTGCAGGGGAGGGACACCATATATTTT. Protein sequence: CASSLQGRDTIYF. The chain carries TRBV5-4 and TRBJ1-3; D possibly corresponds to TRBD1 (6 bases). The CDR3 spans 13 residues. Trimming removed 1 base at V and 8 bases at J, with 10 bases between. Germline values: CDR1 SGHNT, CDR2 YYREEE (reference sequence).

A single count supports this clone. The chain is built from TRBV29-1 and TRBJ1-1; D ambiguous. CDR3 size: 13 residues. The germline V gene encodes CDR1 SQVTM and CDR2 ANQGSEA. Trimming took 1 base from V and 0 from J, leaving 6 bases between them. The CDR3 nucleotides are TGCAGCGTTGAAGGTCTAATGAACACTGAAGCTTTCTTT. It is translated as CSVEGLMNTEAFF.

The gene calls are TRBV27 and TRBJ2-6, with D possibly called TRBD1 or TRBD2 (5 bases each). Trimming removed 6 bases at V and 0 bases at J, with 12 bases between. CDR3 length: 16 residues. Per the germline V gene, CDR1 is MNHEY and CDR2 is SMNVEV (reference sequence). Written as DNA, the CDR3 is TGTGCCAGCAGCTGGGACGGAAACTCTGGGGCCAACGTCCTGACTTTC. It is translated as CASSWDGNSGANVLTF.

V gene TRBV5-8 combines with J gene TRBJ1-5, with 8 bases matching TRBD1. V gave up 5 bases and J gave up 2 bases; unmatched junction bases: 9. Germline assignment: CDR1 SGHTS and CDR2 YDEGEE. The CDR3 spans 16 residues. This CDR3 reads CASRLRRGRGNQPQHF. DNA for the CDR3: TGTGCCAGCAGACTCCGCAGGGGGCGCGGCAATCAGCCCCAGCATTTT.

This clone was observed a single time. The chain uses TRBV19 and TRBJ2-5; D might be TRBD1 (6 bases). The length of the CDR3 is 16 residues. V was shortened by 1 base and J by 9 bases, with 21 bases between the two germline ends. The germline V gene has CDR1 LNHDA and CDR2 SQIVND (reference sequence). This CDR3 reads CASSIASGAVVTAQYF. Written as DNA, the CDR3 is TGTGCCAGTAGTATAGCTTCAGGGGCCGTAGTTACGGCCCAGTACTTC.

The count of this clone is one. J is TRBJ1-4 and V is TRBV7-2, with a tentative D call TRBD1 (5 bases). The V end lost 5 bases, the J end lost 5 bases, and 18 bases lay between the germline ends. Germline CDR1 reads SGHTA; CDR2 reads FQGNSA. This CDR3 has 16 residues. The CDR3 reads CASSLRIRDPNEKLFF. CDR3 in DNA: TGTGCCAGCAGCCTCCGAATCAGGGACCCGAATGAAAAACTGTTTTTT.

The V and J genes are TRBV7-8 and TRBJ1-6, with 11 bases matching TRBD1. The germline V gene encodes CDR1 SGHVS and CDR2 FQNEAQ. J lost 6 bases, V lost 4 bases, and 11 bases had no gene match. The CDR3 consists of 18 residues. CDR3 sequence reads: CASSSTPGQGVGNSPLHF. CDR3 DNA: TGTGCCAGCAGCTCAACGCCGGGACAGGGGGTCGGTAATTCACCCCTCCACTTT.

This chain uses TRBV3-1 (or the pseudogene TRBV3-2) with TRBJ2-7, with 13 positions matching TRBD2. V lost 4 bases and J lost 2; bases outside the gene matches: 14. This CDR3 region has 19 residues. Germline V gene sequence: CDR1 LGHDT, CDR2 YNNKEL (reference sequence). In DNA form, the CDR3 reads TGTGCCAGCAGCCCTACCGGACTAGCGGGAGTAAGGTCCCCCTACGAGCAGTACTTC. Amino acid sequence: CASSPTGLAGVRSPYEQYF.

A remark on this clone: At one end the junction does not follow the germline gene, possibly because of a read error. The sample holds other DNA sequences that translate to the same CDR3. The chain recombines TRBV4-2 with TRBJ1-5; 9 bases are shared with TRBD1. The CDR3 covers 15 residues. Germline CDR1 and CDR2: LGHNA and YNFKEQ. CDR3 sequence: CASSQGQGSNQPQHF. The CDR3 coding sequence is TGTGCCAGCAGCCAGGGACAGGGAAGCAATCAGCCCCAACATTTT.

The rearrangement uses TRBV5-4 and TRBJ1-5; D might be TRBD1 (6 bases). This CDR3 has 13 amino acids. Germline V gives CDR1 SGHNT, CDR2 YYREEE (reference sequence). Trimming shortened V by 4 bases and J by 6 bases, and 11 bases separated the two germline ends. The CDR3 here is CASSVQGSQPQHF. The CDR3 nucleotides read TGTGCCAGCAGCGTACAGGGTAGTCAGCCCCAGCATTTT.